This T cell receptor (beta chain) was recovered during a study of shared clonotypes between healthy human individuals. Regarding the study as a whole: What limited the represented genetic and exposure-history diversity was the small number of donors.

Adults of Caucasian background living in Nashville, Tennessee made up all donors. When samples were unsorted, some 90 million PBMCs were used for genomic DNA. At deep level, the assay was performed. Here immunoSEQ multiplex PCR was the method, and the copy in TCRdb shows in-frame clones only, minus some. The table records about 460,000 clones, roughly four fifths of them present only once. With respect to this clone: Its antigen is unknown. Other DNA sequences within the sample encode an identical CDR3.

CDR1 is SGDLS and CDR2 is YYNGEE in the germline V gene. V trimming: 0 bases; J trimming: 3 bases; junction bases outside the gene matches: 2. This CDR3 contains 15 residues. This sequence was found in a woman aged 40 to 50 in good health. Some clones in this sample may be carry-over from other donors' samples. Sequencing was done on a sample of PBMCs. The V gene is TRBV9, the J gene TRBJ2-3, with 9 bases that match TRBD2. The CDR3, as DNA: TGTGCCAGCAGCGTAGGTAGCGGGAGAACAGATACGCAGTATTTT. Protein: CASSVGSGRTDTQYF.